This T cell receptor beta chain emerged from a study of cytomegalovirus exposure and HLA in healthy donors. Regarding the study as a whole: For cytomegalovirus status, the classifier reportedly gave diagnoses with high specificity and sensitivity.

Sequencing was performed with immunoSEQ multiplex PCR; in TCRdb, only in-frame clones are kept and a portion is missing. Of 70,000 to 75,000 clones in the sample, about 95% were seen once. This CDR3 comprises 14 residues. Trimming removed 4 bases from V and 4 bases from J; junction bases left unmatched: 3. Germline V CDR1 and CDR2: MNHEY, SVGAGI. This clone was seen only once. The antigen is unknown. The chain combines TRBV6-5 with TRBJ2-1; TRBD1 matches at 8 bases. Sequenced material: PBMCs. This TCR was recovered from a woman under 30 in good health and CMV-seronegative. The CDR3 bases are TGTGCCAGCAGTTCCAGACAGGGGTACAATGAGCAGTTCTTC. Translated, it gives CASSSRQGYNEQFF.